Each of the 17 T cell receptor beta chains below was sequenced from the same sample in a study of cytomegalovirus exposure and HLA in healthy donors. The PCR ran on 60 Vbeta and 13 Jbeta primers. Sequenced by immunoSEQ multiplex PCR; TCRdb stores in-frame clones only, minus some. The sample holds more than 140,000 clones, more than 60% seen once. Material: PBMCs. These receptors originate from a female donor in good health and CMV-seronegative.

The chain employs TRBV5-1 and TRBJ1-2, with a weak D call TRBD1 (5 bases). With 4 bases removed from V and 4 bases from J, the gap between germline ends came to 17 bases. This CDR3 is built from 15 residues. Germline CDR1 and CDR2: SGHRS and YFSETQ. The CDR3 DNA sequence: TGCGCCAGCAGCCCGGAGGAGGGACTGATCTATGGCTACACCTTC. The encoded protein is CASSPEEGLIYGYTF.

The chain combines TRBV9 with TRBJ1-2; 10 positions agree with TRBD1. This CDR3 region has 17 residues. The germline V gene encodes CDR1 SGDLS and CDR2 YYNGEE. V shed 0 bases and J 4 bases; nucleotides not matched to a gene: 9. The CDR3 spells CASSVAGQGGLSYGYTF. CDR3 DNA sequence: TGTGCCAGCAGCGTAGCCGGACAGGGGGGACTATCCTATGGCTACACCTTC.

The chain recombines TRBV7-8 with TRBJ2-7; TRBD1 matches 7 bases. The length of the CDR3 is 15 residues. Germline loops: CDR1 SGHVS, CDR2 FQNEAQ. The J segment lost 0 bases and the V segment lost 1 base, leaving 3 bases of the junction unmatched. This chain's CDR3 is CASSLEGALSYEQYF. The CDR3 bases are TGTGCCAGCAGCTTAGAGGGGGCCCTCTCCTACGAGCAGTACTTC.

The chain combines TRBV25-1 with TRBJ2-2, with 10 nucleotides matching TRBD2. The CDR3 spans 18 residues. The V segment lost 5 bases and the J segment 2 bases; nucleotides outside the gene matches: 11. Germline V gene sequence: CDR1 MGHDK, CDR2 SYGVNS. The chain's CDR3 is CASSQISGGMPNTGELFF. CDR3 nucleotides: TGTGCCAGCAGTCAGATTAGCGGGGGGATGCCCAACACCGGGGAGCTGTTTTTT.

This rearrangement joins TRBV18 to TRBJ1-6; TRBD1 is a possible D gene (6 bases). Germline values: CDR1 KGHSH, CDR2 LQKENI. This CDR3 is built from 17 residues. Trimming took off 4 bases at V and 3 bases at J, with 16 bases between the two ends. The CDR3 spells CASSLGVEGHYNSPLHF. Written as DNA, the CDR3 is TGTGCCAGCTCACTGGGGGTCGAGGGACACTATAATTCACCCCTCCACTTT.

The CDR3 region is CASSDRTNEKLFF. CDR3 bases: TGTGCCAGCAGTGACAGAACTAATGAAAAACTGTTTTTT. The chain combines TRBV2 with TRBJ1-4, with D hard to call. V lost 3 bases, J lost 1 base, and 3 bases lay in between. The germline CDR1 and CDR2 sequences are SNHLY and FYNNEI. The CDR3 totals 13 residues.

As concerns this clone: This same CDR3 is encoded by further DNA sequences in the sample. The CDR3, as DNA: TGTGCCAGCAGTTTACGGACAGGGGTAGGCTACACCTTC. It encodes CASSLRTGVGYTF. V and J are TRBV28 and TRBJ1-2, with 9 nucleotides matching TRBD1. The CDR3 has 13 residues. J was trimmed by 8 bases and V by 2 bases; bases with no gene match: 3. Germline assignment: CDR1 MDHEN and CDR2 SYDVKM.

Here the CDR3 reads CASSPVPHTGELFF. Written as DNA, the CDR3 is TGTGCCAGCAGCCCCGTCCCCCACACCGGGGAGCTGTTTTTT. The chain is built from TRBV7-3 and TRBJ2-2, with D unresolved. V dropped 5 bases and J dropped 3 bases, with 10 bases sitting between them. The CDR3 loop spans 14 amino acids. Per the germline V gene, CDR1 is SGHTA and CDR2 is FQGTGA. Supplemented by reference TRBV7-3 and TRBJ2-2, the full variable domain reads GAGVSQTPSNKVTEKGKYVELRCDPISGHTALYWYRQSLGQGPEFLIYFQGTGAADDSGLPNDRFFAVRPEGSVSTLKIQRTERGDSAVYLCASSPVPHTGELFFGEGSRLTVL.

The genes are TRBV30 and TRBJ1-2, with D perhaps matching TRBD1 (5 bases). This CDR3 has 12 residues. Germline-derived CDR1 and CDR2 are GTSNPN and SVGIG (reference sequence). V lost 0 bases, J lost 8 bases, and 10 bases lay in between. The CDR3 DNA follows: TGTGCCTGGAGTGTACTGGGGCTCGGCTACACCTTC. This encodes CAWSVLGLGYTF.

In this sample, this clone turned up a few times. V gene TRBV10-2 combines with J gene TRBJ2-1; the match to TRBD1 covers 11 bases. Germline V gives CDR1 WSHSY, CDR2 SAAADI. V dropped 7 bases and J dropped 8; count of bases not matched to a gene: 13. The CDR3 length is 16 residues. In DNA form, the CDR3 reads TGCGCCAGCACCACCCGGCCGGGACAGGGGGGCGATGAGCAGTTCTTC. It yields the protein CASTTRPGQGGDEQFF.

This sequence joins TRBV29-1 and TRBJ2-3; unclear D gene. This CDR3 contains 14 residues. Germline loops: CDR1 SQVTM, CDR2 ANQGSEA. V was trimmed by 3 bases and J by 0 bases, leaving 10 bases between them. The CDR3 spells CSVDHYPSTDTQYF. In nucleotides, the CDR3 is TGCAGCGTTGACCACTACCCTAGCACAGATACGCAGTATTTT.

V usage is TRBV7-9 and J usage is TRBJ1-4, with 7 bases that match TRBD1. With V trimmed by 0 bases and J by 7 bases, 5 bases remained unmatched. Germline loops: CDR1 SEHNR, CDR2 FQNEAQ (reference sequence). The CDR3 spans 15 residues. The chain's CDR3 is CASSLAQGSSEKLFF. The CDR3 coding sequence is TGTGCCAGCAGCTTAGCACAGGGGAGTAGTGAAAAACTGTTTTTT.

This clone was seen only a few times. V gene TRBV28 combines with J gene TRBJ1-3; TRBD1 is a possible D gene (6 bases). The CDR3 has 13 amino acids. Germline loops: CDR1 MDHEN, CDR2 SYDVKM. Trimming took 5 bases from V and 6 from J, leaving 11 bases between them. The CDR3 DNA reads TGTGCCAGCAGTCCAGGGGTAGAAAACACCATATATTTT. Translation gives CASSPGVENTIYF. Looking up the rest from reference TRBV28 and TRBJ1-3 gives the full variable domain: DVKVTQSSRYLVKRTGEKVFLECVQDMDHENMFWYRQDPGLGLRLIYFSYDVKMKEKGDIPEGYSVSREKKERFSLILESASTNQTSMYLCASSPGVENTIYFGEGSWLTVV.

This chain joins TRBV11-3 and TRBJ2-5, with D hard to call. There are 13 residues in the CDR3. Trimming took 4 bases from V and 5 from J, leaving 11 bases between them. Germline CDR1 and CDR2: SGHNT and YENEEA. CDR3 amino acids: CASSSGHAETQYF. The CDR3, as DNA: TGTGCCAGCAGCTCCGGTCACGCGGAGACCCAGTACTTC.

The genes are TRBV6-5 and TRBJ1-1; TRBD1 might be the D (5 bases). Germline V lookup: CDR1 MNHEY, CDR2 SVGAGI. V lost 5 bases, J lost 1 base, and 8 bases lay in between. The CDR3 length is 13 residues. CDR3 sequence: CASSPTENTEAFF. CDR3 coding DNA: TGTGCCAGCAGTCCGACAGAGAACACTGAAGCTTTCTTT.

The chain combines TRBV6-6 with TRBJ1-6; TRBD1 matches 7 bases. The V segment lost 6 bases and the J segment 6 bases; nucleotides outside the gene matches: 11. Germline V gives CDR1 MNHNY, CDR2 SVGAGI (reference sequence). This CDR3 contains 16 residues. The DNA for the CDR3 is TGTGCCAGCAGCTTCGAGGCGGGACAGTCTAATTCACCCCTCCACTTT. Protein: CASSFEAGQSNSPLHF.

Here the CDR3 reads CASSRDQGLQPQHF. As DNA, the CDR3 is TGTGCCAGCTCACGGGATCAGGGGCTTCAGCCCCAGCATTTT. The V call is TRBV18, the J call TRBJ1-5, with TRBD1 as a possible D gene (6 bases). From germline, CDR1 is KGHSH and CDR2 LQKENI. CDR3 size: 14 residues. V was cut by 4 bases and J by 6 bases, with 13 bases left in between.